Each of the 20 T cell receptor beta chains below was sequenced from the same sample in a study of spatial heterogeneity in lung cancer. TCRdb reprocessed the 5' RACE reads with MiXCR, giving one entry per CDR3 protein. The sample lists about 6,100 distinct CDR3 sequences, 7.8% seen once, with roughly 18% in the top ten. Time point in this sample: sample taken at primary tumor resection. The sample in question was normal lung tissue next to the tumor, obtained at surgery. All receptors derive from a female donor with early-stage non-small cell lung cancer.

This clonotype has a count of ten or more. The chain employs TRBV12-3 or TRBV12-4 and TRBJ2-1; D is ambiguous. The CDR3 loop spans 12 amino acids. The germline V and J ends were trimmed by 5 bases and 7 bases, with 9 bases remaining between them. This CDR3 is CASSGLGNEQFF. CDR3 nucleotide sequence: TGTGCCAGCAGTGGATTAGGGAATGAGCAGTTCTTC.

Within the sample, this clonotype is medium-sized. CDR3 nucleotide sequence: TGTGCCAGCAGCCTCTCGGGTCTCGGGCCCCAGCATTTT. Translating it yields CASSLSGLGPQHF. V usage is TRBV7-2 and J usage is TRBJ1-5, with unresolved D. The germline V gene has CDR1 SGHTA and CDR2 FQGNSA. Trimming left V 5 bases short and J 9 bases short, with 14 bases between. This CDR3 has 13 residues. Based on the CDR3 plus reference TRBV7-2 and TRBJ1-5, the full variable domain is GAGVSQSPSNKVTEKGKDVELRCDPISGHTALYWYRQSLGQGLEFLIYFQGNSAPDKSGLPSDRFSAERTGGSVSTLTIQRTQQEDSAVYLCASSLSGLGPQHFGDGTRLSIL.

This clonotype is labeled large (0.1 to 1%). CDR3 region: CASSATNEKLFF. DNA for the CDR3: TGTGCCAGTTCGGCGACTAATGAAAAACTGTTTTTT. The chain recombines TRBV19 with TRBJ1-4; D unresolved. CDR3 length: 12 residues. Trimming cost V 8 bases and J 2 bases, with 6 bases left between them. The germline V gene encodes CDR1 LNHDA and CDR2 SQIVND (reference sequence).

This clonotype is labeled as medium-sized. The V and J genes are TRBV18 and TRBJ2-7; 9 nucleotides match TRBD2. Unmatched junction bases numbered 6, after V lost 3 bases and J lost 3 bases. This CDR3 contains 15 residues. Germline CDR1 reads KGHSH; CDR2 reads LQKENI. CDR3 DNA: TGTGCCAGCTCACCGGAAAGCGGGGGGTTCTACGAGCAGTACTTC. Translated: CASSPESGGFYEQYF. The whole variable domain, remainder taken from reference TRBV18 and TRBJ2-7, is NAGVMQNPRHLVRRRGQEARLRCSPMKGHSHVYWYRQLPEEGLKFMVYLQKENIIDESGMPKERFSAEFPKEGPSILRIQQVVRGDSAAYFCASSPESGGFYEQYFGPGTRLTVT.

This clonotype was found a few times. This chain links TRBV29-1 with TRBJ2-5; tentatively, D is TRBD1 or TRBD2 (6 bases each). This CDR3 contains 13 residues. Per germline, CDR1 SQVTM and CDR2 ANQGSEA. V was pared by 2 bases and J by 5 bases, with 12 bases between. CDR3 DNA: TGCAGCGTTGAACAGGGGAGGCAGGAGACCCAGTACTTC. This codes for CSVEQGRQETQYF.

Sample share makes this clonotype medium-sized (0.01 to 0.1%). The V call is TRBV5-1, the J call TRBJ2-5, with 10 bases fitting TRBD2. Trimming removed 2 bases from V and 5 bases from J; junction bases left unmatched: 6. Per the germline V gene, CDR1 is SGHRS and CDR2 is YFSETQ. The CDR3 is 15 amino acids. The chain's CDR3 is CASSLEPGLAETQYF. The CDR3 DNA is TGCGCCAGCAGCTTAGAACCGGGACTAGCGGAGACCCAGTACTTC.

This clonotype was recorded once. V is TRBV29-1 and J is TRBJ2-3; D is perhaps TRBD2 (5 bases). Germline V gives CDR1 SQVTM, CDR2 ANQGSEA. The CDR3 consists of 13 residues. V dropped 1 base and J dropped 0 bases, with 5 bases sitting between them. CDR3 region: CSVEGTSTDTQYF. CDR3 in DNA: TGCAGCGTTGAAGGGACTAGCACAGATACGCAGTATTTT.

This clonotype was counted only a few times. This chain uses TRBV30 with TRBJ2-3, with 8 bases lining up with TRBD2. Germline lookup yields CDR1 GTSNPN and CDR2 SVGIG (reference sequence). The CDR3 has 12 residues. V gave up 8 bases and J gave up 9 bases; unmatched junction bases: 10. The CDR3 bases are TGTGCCCTTCGGGGGGGGGCTCGAACGCAGTATTTT. It yields the protein CALRGGARTQYF.

By its share, this clonotype is medium-sized. The chain recombines TRBV7-2 with TRBJ2-7; no clear D. Germline V gives CDR1 SGHTA, CDR2 FQGNSA. V was cut by 5 bases and J by 2 bases, with 10 bases left in between. The CDR3 is 13 amino acids. The CDR3 DNA is TGTGCCAGCAGCCCCGGATACACCTACGAGCAGTACTTC. It translates to CASSPGYTYEQYF.

This clonotype was counted a few times. The chain is built from TRBV9 and TRBJ1-1; 8 positions agree with TRBD1. The CDR3 is 14 amino acids. Per germline, CDR1 SGDLS and CDR2 YYNGEE. V lost 2 bases, J lost 5 bases, and 5 bases stayed unmatched. CDR3 sequence reads: CASSVMDRVTEAFF. Here the CDR3 DNA reads TGTGCCAGCAGCGTCATGGACAGGGTGACTGAAGCTTTCTTT.

This clonotype was detected ten times or more. CDR3 in DNA: TGCAGCGTTGAAGAGACAGGTCCAGAGACCCAGTACTTC. This encodes CSVEETGPETQYF. The rearrangement links TRBV29-1 to TRBJ2-5; tentatively, D is TRBD1 (6 bases). V shed 0 bases and J shed 4 bases, with 9 bases lying between them. The V gene's germline CDR1 is SQVTM and CDR2 ANQGSEA. This CDR3 is built from 13 residues.

This clonotype was recorded many times. This chain links TRBV25-1 with TRBJ1-5, with D hard to call. V was pared by 3 bases and J by 4 bases, with 10 bases between. CDR1 is MGHDK, CDR2 SYGVNS, per germline. The CDR3 runs 14 residues. CDR3 nucleotide sequence: TGTGCCAGCAGTGAGGTCAGCACTAATCAGCCCCAGCATTTT. Protein sequence: CASSEVSTNQPQHF.

The chain has TRBV7-6 and TRBJ2-1; 12 bases agree with TRBD2. CDR1 is SGHVS, CDR2 FNYEAQ, per germline. Trimming cost V 5 bases and J 3 bases; bases outside gene matches: 11. The CDR3 has 18 residues. The CDR3 spells CASSQRLAGGPNYNEQFF. For the CDR3, the DNA is TGTGCCAGCAGCCAAAGGCTAGCGGGGGGGCCGAACTACAATGAGCAGTTCTTC.

V usage is TRBV12-3 or TRBV12-4 and J usage is TRBJ2-6; D call uncertain. This CDR3 contains 16 residues. Trimming removed 5 bases from V and 2 bases from J, with 13 bases in between. The CDR3 bases are TGTGCCAGCAGTGGTCCGAGCATAACTGGGGCCAACGTCCTGACTTTC. This gives the protein CASSGPSITGANVLTF.

This clonotype is judged medium-sized (0.01 to 0.1%). V and J are TRBV12-3 or TRBV12-4 and TRBJ1-2, with TRBD1 matching over 9 bases. The CDR3 is 17 amino acids. Trimming at V came to 6 bases and at J to 2 bases, leaving 13 bases not matched to a gene. The DNA of the CDR3 is TGTGCCAGCAGAGATACAGGGGGCTCTCCCCTAAACTATGGCTACACCTTC. This translates into CASRDTGGSPLNYGYTF.

V is TRBV9 and J is TRBJ2-3; D possibly uses TRBD1 or TRBD2 (5 bases each). Germline V CDR1 and CDR2: SGDLS, YYNGEE. The V end lost 4 bases, the J end lost 0 bases, and 27 bases lay between the germline ends. CDR3 length: 20 residues. CDR3: CASSQPGAYTAYTSTDTQYF. For the CDR3, the DNA is TGTGCCAGCAGCCAACCCGGGGCTTATACGGCTTATACTAGCACAGATACGCAGTATTTT. The entire variable domain, with the rest obtained from reference TRBV9 and TRBJ2-3, is as follows: DSGVTQTPKHLITATGQRVTLRCSPRSGDLSVYWYQQSLDQGLQFLIQYYNGEERAKGNILERFSAQQFPDLHSELNLSSLELGDSALYFCASSQPGAYTAYTSTDTQYFGPGTRLTVL.

Sample share makes this clonotype medium-sized. The V gene is TRBV18, the J gene TRBJ2-7; 8 bases agree with TRBD1. Trimming at V came to 5 bases and at J to 3 bases, leaving 9 bases not matched to a gene. The CDR3 totals 15 residues. The germline V gene encodes CDR1 KGHSH and CDR2 LQKENI. The CDR3 sequence is CASSADRGHNYEQYF. The CDR3 DNA reads as TGTGCCAGCTCAGCAGACAGGGGCCATAACTACGAGCAGTACTTC.

Ten or more counts support this clonotype. The rearrangement joins TRBV9 to TRBJ2-3; TRBD1 matches 9 bases. With V trimmed by 4 bases and J by 3 bases, 9 bases remained unmatched. The V gene's germline CDR1 is SGDLS and CDR2 YYNGEE. This CDR3 contains 16 residues. The CDR3 region is CASSPYDRGGTDTQYF. The CDR3 region has the DNA TGTGCCAGCAGCCCTTACGACAGGGGGGGAACAGATACGCAGTATTTT.

The chain recombines TRBV5-1 with TRBJ2-3; D is ambiguous. The ends were cut back, 1 base at V and 0 bases at J, with 6 bases in the middle. This CDR3 contains 14 residues. CDR1 and CDR2 from the germline V gene are SGHRS and YFSETQ. This CDR3 reads CASSLLSSTDTQYF. CDR3 coding DNA: TGCGCCAGCAGCTTGCTCTCTAGCACAGATACGCAGTATTTT.

On this clonotype: A much more abundant neighbour one base away suggests this may be a read error. The chain recombines TRBV9 with TRBJ1-1; 11 nucleotides agree with TRBD1. CDR1 is SGDLS, CDR2 YYNGEE, per germline. The CDR3 contains 15 residues. In nucleotides, the CDR3 is TGTACCAGCAGCAAGCGGACAGGGGGCTCTACTGAAGCTTTCTTT. Amino acids: CTSSKRTGGSTEAFF.